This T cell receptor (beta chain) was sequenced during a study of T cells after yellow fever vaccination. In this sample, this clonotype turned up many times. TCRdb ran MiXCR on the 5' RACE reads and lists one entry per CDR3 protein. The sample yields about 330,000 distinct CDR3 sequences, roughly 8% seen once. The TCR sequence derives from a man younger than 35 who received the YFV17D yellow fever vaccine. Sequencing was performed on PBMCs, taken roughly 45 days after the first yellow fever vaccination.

CDR3 nucleotides: TGTGCCATCAGTGGAAGGACAGGGGGATCGGGCACTGAAGCTTTCTTT. It yields the protein CAISGRTGGSGTEAFF. The chain recombines TRBV10-3 with TRBJ1-1; TRBD1 aligns across 10 bases. Germline V gives CDR1 ENHRY, CDR2 SYGVKD. This CDR3 has 16 residues. V shed 4 bases and J 4 bases; nucleotides not matched to a gene: 9.